The 7 T cell receptor beta chains below were found in one sample sequenced in a study of beta chain features in type 1 diabetes (dated by TCRdb to 2016 to 2019). The study at large found these results: A moderate but significant shortening of TCRB CDR3 length was observed in type 1 diabetes patients in all four CD4+ subsets.

The method behind the library was the immunoSEQ multiplex PCR assay. All of the isolated RNA was reverse transcribed with the High Capacity cDNA Reverse Transcription Kit, so expressed TCRB transcripts were sequenced. TCRdb obtained this table from immuneACCESS and retained in-frame rearrangements with V and J assigned. These tables miss some clones; where compared with another copy, unresolved V genes account for less than half of the shortfall, and the remainder is unexplained. The sample table shows more than 200,000 clones, and roughly 17% are seen once. The biggest ten clones account for 0.07% to 0.095% of the sample. These receptors have no identified antigens. What was sequenced was naive CD4+ T cells from blood. Interpreted using the paper, the cell subset or site label stands for: true naive CD4+ T cells. The receptors were gathered from a man aged 25 to 40 with type 1 diabetes.

The V call is TRBV9, the J call TRBJ1-2; D not certain. Trimming pared 0 bases from V and 0 bases from J, leaving 6 bases between. CDR1 is SGDLS, CDR2 YYNGEE, per germline. The CDR3 is made up of 14 amino acids. CDR3 coding DNA: TGTGCCAGCAGCGTAGGAGGGACTAACTATGGCTACACCTTC. Amino acid sequence: CASSVGGTNYGYTF. The full variable domain, completed using reference TRBV9 and TRBJ1-2, is DSGVTQTPKHLITATGQRVTLRCSPRSGDLSVYWYQQSLDQGLQFLIQYYNGEERAKGNILERFSAQQFPDLHSELNLSSLELGDSALYFCASSVGGTNYGYTFGSGTRLTVV.

This clone has a handful of counts. The chain carries TRBV7-2 and TRBJ2-7, with 9 nucleotides matching TRBD2. The CDR3 has 14 amino acids. Germline lookup yields CDR1 SGHTA and CDR2 FQGNSA. J was trimmed by 4 bases and V by 5 bases; bases with no gene match: 6. CDR3 bases: TGTGCCAGCAGCCCCCTGGCGGGAGGGTACGAGCAGTACTTC. It specifies CASSPLAGGYEQYF.

Remarks on this clone: This sample includes further DNA sequences coding for the same CDR3. The chain couples TRBV29-1 to TRBJ1-1; TRBD1 matches at 7 bases. Germline V gene lookup returns CDR1 SQVTM and CDR2 ANQGSEA. The CDR3 length is 12 residues. V gave up 6 bases and J gave up 8 bases; unmatched junction bases: 9. The CDR3 is CSVARQGSEAFF. CDR3 DNA sequence: TGCAGCGTAGCCCGACAGGGATCAGAAGCTTTCTTT.

This clone was observed a handful of times. The V gene is TRBV29-1, the J gene TRBJ2-4, with TRBD2 identical over 7 bases. V lost 4 bases to trimming and J lost 1 base; unmatched junction nucleotides: 10. This CDR3 has 16 residues. Germline V gene data show CDR1 as SQVTM and CDR2 as ANQGSEA. CDR3 DNA sequence: TGCAGCGTTGGAGTGGCGGGAGTCGGGGCCAAAAACATTCAGTACTTC. Translated, it gives CSVGVAGVGAKNIQYF.

The V and J genes are TRBV5-1 and TRBJ2-5; maybe TRBD2 (5 bases). Trimming removed 0 bases from V and 5 bases from J, with 11 bases in between. The CDR3 runs 14 residues. The germline V gene encodes CDR1 SGHRS and CDR2 YFSETQ. Written as DNA, the CDR3 is TGCGCCAGCAGCTTGGCCGGGGAAATGGAGACCCAGTACTTC. It is translated as CASSLAGEMETQYF.

The chain recombines TRBV25-1 with TRBJ1-1; the D is unclear. The V gene's germline CDR1 is MGHDK and CDR2 SYGVNS. The CDR3 runs to 10 residues. V shed 9 bases and J shed 2 bases, with 4 bases lying between them. The CDR3 here is CASFNTEAFF. The DNA of the CDR3 is TGTGCCAGTTTTAACACTGAAGCTTTCTTT.

Only a few counts were recorded for this clone. The chain has TRBV18 and TRBJ2-6; no clear D gene. V lost 0 bases, J lost 2 bases, and 8 bases lay in between. This CDR3 is 16 amino acids long. CDR1 and CDR2 from the germline V gene are KGHSH and LQKENI. The CDR3: CASSPPNGAGANVLTF. CDR3 in DNA: TGTGCCAGCTCACCACCGAATGGGGCTGGGGCCAACGTCCTGACTTTC.